This TCR beta chain was retrieved from a study of T cell responses to AZD1222 COVID-19 vaccine. General study points: Unmutated variant regions are reportedly the target of nearly half of TCRs that are spike-specific. Possibly, clonal diversity was underestimated; donors were largely white British and included more females. Spike regions recognized by vaccine-associated CD4 TCRs spanned the protein, led by 160-218 and 743-854. Sampling captured repertoires only after the peak T cell response.

Remarks on this clone: Its antigen is currently unknown.

The CDR3 is 10 residues long. Looked up from germline, CDR1 is SEHNR and CDR2 is FQNEAQ (reference sequence). The V gene lost 4 bases and the J gene lost 3 bases, with 0 bases spanning the gap. The table came from immunoSEQ multiplex PCR; TCRdb's copy has only in-frame clones and leaves some out. The sample consists of 180,000 or so clones, about 91% of them appearing once. The chain has TRBV7-9 and TRBJ1-1; D uncertain. Sequences were derived from peripheral blood, sampled 28 days after the second AZD1222 dose. The receptor was isolated from an adult who received the AZD1222 COVID-19 vaccine. CDR3 bases: TGTGCCAGCAGCTACACTGAAGCTTTCTTT. Translated: CASSYTEAFF.